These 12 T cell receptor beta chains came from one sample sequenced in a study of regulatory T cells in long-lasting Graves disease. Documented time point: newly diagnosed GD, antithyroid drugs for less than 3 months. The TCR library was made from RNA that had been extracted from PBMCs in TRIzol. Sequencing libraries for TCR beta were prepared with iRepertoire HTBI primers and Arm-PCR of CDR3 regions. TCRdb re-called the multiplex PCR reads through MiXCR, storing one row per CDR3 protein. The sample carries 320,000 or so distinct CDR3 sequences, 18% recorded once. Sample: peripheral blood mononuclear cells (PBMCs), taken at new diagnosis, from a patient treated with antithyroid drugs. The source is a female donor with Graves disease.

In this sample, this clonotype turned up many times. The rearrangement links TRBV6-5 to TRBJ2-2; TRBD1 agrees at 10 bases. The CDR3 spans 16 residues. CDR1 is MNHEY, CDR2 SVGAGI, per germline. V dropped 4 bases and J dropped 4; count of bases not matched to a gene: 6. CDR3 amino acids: CASSSGQGESTGELFF. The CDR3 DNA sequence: TGTGCCAGCAGTTCAGGACAGGGGGAGAGCACCGGGGAGCTGTTTTTT.

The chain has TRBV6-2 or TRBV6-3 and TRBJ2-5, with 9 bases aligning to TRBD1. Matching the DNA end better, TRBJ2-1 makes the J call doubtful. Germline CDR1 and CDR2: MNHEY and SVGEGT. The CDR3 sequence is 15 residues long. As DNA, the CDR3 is TGTGCCAGCAGCAACTTGGGACAGGGATACAATGAGCAGTTCTTC. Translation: CASSNLGQGYNEQFF.

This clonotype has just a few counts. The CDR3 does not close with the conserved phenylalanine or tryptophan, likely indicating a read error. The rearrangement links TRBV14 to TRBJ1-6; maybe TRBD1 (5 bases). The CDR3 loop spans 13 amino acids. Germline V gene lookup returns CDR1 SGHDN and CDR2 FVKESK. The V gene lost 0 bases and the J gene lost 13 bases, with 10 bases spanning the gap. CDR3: CASSQDLGGPLHS. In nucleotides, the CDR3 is TGTGCCAGCAGCCAAGATCTTGGGGGTCCCCTCCACTCT.

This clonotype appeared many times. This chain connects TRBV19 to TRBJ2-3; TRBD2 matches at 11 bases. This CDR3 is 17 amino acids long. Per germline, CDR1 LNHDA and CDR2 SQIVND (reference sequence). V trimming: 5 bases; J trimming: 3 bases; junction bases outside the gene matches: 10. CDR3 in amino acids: CASSSRRLAGRTDTQYF. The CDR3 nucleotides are TGTGCCAGTAGTTCGCGACGACTAGCGGGGAGGACAGATACGCAGTATTTT.

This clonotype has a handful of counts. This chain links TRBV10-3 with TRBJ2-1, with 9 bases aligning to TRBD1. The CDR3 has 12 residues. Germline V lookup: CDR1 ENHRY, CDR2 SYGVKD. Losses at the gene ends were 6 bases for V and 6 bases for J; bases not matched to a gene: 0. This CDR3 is CAIRTGGNEQFF. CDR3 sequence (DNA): TGTGCCATCAGGACAGGGGGCAATGAGCAGTTCTTC.

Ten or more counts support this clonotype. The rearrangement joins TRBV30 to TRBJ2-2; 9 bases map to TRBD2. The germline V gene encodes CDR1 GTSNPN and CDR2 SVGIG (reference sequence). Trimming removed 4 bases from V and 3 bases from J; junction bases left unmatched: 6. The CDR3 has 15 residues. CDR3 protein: CAWKVSGSYTGELFF. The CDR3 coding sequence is TGTGCCTGGAAGGTTAGCGGGAGCTACACCGGGGAGCTGTTTTTT.

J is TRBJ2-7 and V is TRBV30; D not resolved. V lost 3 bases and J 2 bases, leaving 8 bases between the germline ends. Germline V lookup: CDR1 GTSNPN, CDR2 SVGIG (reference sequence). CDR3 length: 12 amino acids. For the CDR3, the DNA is TGTGCCTGGAGCGGTGGGCCCTACGAGCAGTACTTC. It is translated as CAWSGGPYEQYF.

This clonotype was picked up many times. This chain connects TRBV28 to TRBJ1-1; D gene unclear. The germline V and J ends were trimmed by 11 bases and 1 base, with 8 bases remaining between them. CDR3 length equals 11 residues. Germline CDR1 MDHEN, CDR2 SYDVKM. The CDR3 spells CAVNRNTEAFF. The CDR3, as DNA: TGTGCCGTGAACCGGAACACTGAAGCTTTCTTT.

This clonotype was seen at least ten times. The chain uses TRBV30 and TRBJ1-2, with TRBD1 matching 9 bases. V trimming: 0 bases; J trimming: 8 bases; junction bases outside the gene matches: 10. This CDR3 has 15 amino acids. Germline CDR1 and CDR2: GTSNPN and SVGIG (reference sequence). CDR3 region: CAWSVLRDRDGGYTF. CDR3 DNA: TGTGCCTGGAGTGTACTAAGGGACAGGGACGGAGGCTACACCTTC.

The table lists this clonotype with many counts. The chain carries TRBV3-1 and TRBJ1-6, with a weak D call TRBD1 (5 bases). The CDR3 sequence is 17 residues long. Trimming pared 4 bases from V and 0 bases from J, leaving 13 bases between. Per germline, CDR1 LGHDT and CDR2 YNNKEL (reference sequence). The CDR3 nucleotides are TGTGCCAGCAGCCCAGATCACGGGGGCTCCTATAATTCACCCCTCCACTTT. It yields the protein CASSPDHGGSYNSPLHF.

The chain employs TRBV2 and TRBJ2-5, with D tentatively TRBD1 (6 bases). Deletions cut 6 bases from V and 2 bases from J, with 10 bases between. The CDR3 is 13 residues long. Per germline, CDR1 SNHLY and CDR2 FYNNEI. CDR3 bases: TGTGCCAGCAGGGAGGACAGACAAGAGACCCAGTACTTC. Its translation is CASREDRQETQYF.

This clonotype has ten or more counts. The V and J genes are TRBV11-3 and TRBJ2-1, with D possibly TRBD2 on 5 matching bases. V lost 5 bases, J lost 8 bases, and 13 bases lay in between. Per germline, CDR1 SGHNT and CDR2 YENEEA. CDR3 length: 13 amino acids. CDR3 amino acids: CASSPWPEDEQFF. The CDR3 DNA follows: TGTGCCAGCAGCCCCTGGCCGGAGGATGAGCAGTTCTTC.